The 5 T cell receptor beta chains reported below all come from one sample, sequenced in a study of blood T cells in healthy people across ages (dated by TCRdb to the mid-2010s). The library relied on 5' RACE. TCRdb names Illumina HiSeq 2500 as the instrument used. A second PCR of about 6 to 11 cycles was run with a J-beta primer mix and a sample-barcoded 5' primer. TCRdb redid the processing of the public reads, applying fastp at Q25 and MiXCR, and retained in-frame beta chains. Rows matching on CDR3 protein sequence are summarized as one entry with the most common DNA and genes. The sample profile shows 730,000 or so distinct CDR3 sequences; approximately 39% of them were found once. The top ten clonotypes cover less than 25% of the sample. The sequenced sample consisted of blood. These receptors were obtained from a woman aged 55-69 years in good health.

This clonotype came up many times. This chain links TRBV4-1 with TRBJ2-7, with 10 bases aligning to TRBD1. V was pared by 2 bases and J by 2 bases, with 9 bases of the junction left unmatched. The CDR3 spans 17 residues. Germline V gene sequence: CDR1 MGHRA, CDR2 YSYEKL. The CDR3 nucleotides read TGCGCCAGCAGCCAATTGGCCGGGACAGGGGCGACCTACGAGCAGTACTTC. Amino acids: CASSQLAGTGATYEQYF.

This clonotype was seen a handful of times. V and J are TRBV7-2 and TRBJ2-1, with 7 bases fitting TRBD2. V was pared by 4 bases and J by 8 bases, with 11 bases of the junction left unmatched. There are 15 residues in the CDR3. Germline V lookup: CDR1 SGHTA, CDR2 FQGNSA. The CDR3 sequence is CASSYRPSGWDEQFF. DNA for the CDR3: TGTGCCAGCAGCTATCGTCCTAGCGGTTGGGATGAGCAGTTCTTC. The variable domain in full, completed from reference TRBV7-2 and TRBJ2-1, reads GAGVSQSPSNKVTEKGKDVELRCDPISGHTALYWYRQSLGQGLEFLIYFQGNSAPDKSGLPSDRFSAERTGGSVSTLTIQRTQQEDSAVYLCASSYRPSGWDEQFFGPGTRLTVL.

The chain couples TRBV20-1 to TRBJ2-5; 8 bases fit TRBD2. The CDR3 runs to 16 residues. With 0 bases clipped from V and 4 bases from J, the junction kept 10 bases outside the gene matches. Germline V gives CDR1 DFQATT, CDR2 SNEGSKA (reference sequence). The CDR3 loop is CSARDLIAGLAETQYF. In DNA form, the CDR3 reads TGCAGTGCTAGAGATCTCATAGCGGGGCTCGCAGAGACCCAGTACTTC.

This clonotype was observed a handful of times. The chain uses TRBV12-3 or TRBV12-4 and TRBJ2-1; 10 bases align to TRBD2. The ends lost 1 base at V and 5 bases at J; junction bases unmatched: 8. CDR3 length equals 17 residues. The DNA of the CDR3 is TGTGCCAGCAGTTTAGGGGTAGCGGGAGGTCGAGACAATGAGCAGTTCTTC. This codes for CASSLGVAGGRDNEQFF.

The chain links TRBV20-1 to TRBJ2-1, with 7 bases matching TRBD2. The germline gives CDR1 DFQATT, CDR2 SNEGSKA (reference sequence). The CDR3 runs to 17 residues. V dropped 3 bases and J dropped 4; count of bases not matched to a gene: 15. This CDR3 reads CSASPFREGGIYNEQFF. DNA for the CDR3: TGCAGTGCTAGTCCGTTTCGCGAGGGAGGGATATACAATGAGCAGTTCTTC.